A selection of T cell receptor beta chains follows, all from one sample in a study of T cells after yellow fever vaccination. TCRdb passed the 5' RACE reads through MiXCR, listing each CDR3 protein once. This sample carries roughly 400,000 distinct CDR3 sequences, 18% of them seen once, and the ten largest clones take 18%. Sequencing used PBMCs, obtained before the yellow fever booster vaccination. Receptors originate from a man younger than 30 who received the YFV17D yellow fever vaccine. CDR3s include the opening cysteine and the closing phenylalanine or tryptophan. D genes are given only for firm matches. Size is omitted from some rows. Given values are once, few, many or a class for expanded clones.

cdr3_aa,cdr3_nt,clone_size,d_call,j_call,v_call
CASSPWTGKDTEAFF,TGTGCCAGCAGTCCCTGGACAGGGAAGGACACTGAAGCTTTCTTT,few,TRBD1,TRBJ1-1,TRBV28
CASSFNRGTEAFF,TGTGCCAGCAGTTTTAACAGGGGGACTGAAGCTTTCTTT,few,TRBD1,TRBJ1-1,TRBV6-5
CASSPLTNTGELFF,TGTGCCAGCTCGCCCCTAACGAACACCGGGGAGCTGTTTTTT,.,.,TRBJ2-2,TRBV18
CSARADGLNTEAFF,TGCAGTGCTAGGGCAGACGGCTTGAACACTGAAGCTTTCTTT,few,.,TRBJ1-1,TRBV20-1
CAWSVAQIDEQFF,TGTGCCTGGAGTGTAGCCCAGATCGATGAGCAGTTCTTC,.,.,TRBJ2-1,TRBV30
CSARLGTTNEKLFF,TGCAGTGCTAGATTGGGGACAACTAATGAAAAACTGTTTTTT,few,.,TRBJ1-4,TRBV20-1
CASSGQGSGELFF,TGTGCCAGCAGCGGACAGGGTTCCGGGGAGCTGTTTTTT,.,TRBD1,TRBJ2-2,TRBV7-3
CATSTGNNYGYTF,TGTGCCACCTCCACAGGGAATAACTATGGCTACACCTTC,few,.,TRBJ1-2,TRBV6-6
CASSFGAARDNEQFF,TGCGCCAGCAGCTTCGGGGCGGCGAGGGACAATGAGCAGTTCTTC,few,.,TRBJ2-1,TRBV5-1
CASRYRAENTEAFF,TGCGCCAGCAGGTACAGGGCTGAGAACACTGAAGCTTTCTTT,few,.,TRBJ1-1,TRBV5-1
CASSQDGDGVYGYTF,TGCGCCAGCAGCCAAGATGGAGACGGAGTATATGGCTACACCTTC,.,.,TRBJ1-2,TRBV4-3
CASTDPRGPNEQFF,TGTGCCAGCACCGACCCGAGGGGCCCCAATGAGCAGTTCTTC,.,.,TRBJ2-1,TRBV7-9
CASSSGFVSSYNEQFF,TGTGCCAGCAGCTCAGGGTTTGTGTCCTCCTACAATGAGCAGTTCTTC,.,.,TRBJ2-1,TRBV27
CAISSAGNTGELFF,TGTGCCATCAGTAGCGCCGGGAACACCGGGGAGCTGTTTTTT,few,.,TRBJ2-2,TRBV10-3
CASSPTRGSTDTQYF,TGTGCCAGCAGCCCTACAAGGGGTAGCACAGATACGCAGTATTTT,few,.,TRBJ2-3,TRBV12-3/TRBV12-4
CASSQILAGGPLSTDTQYF,TGCGCCAGCAGCCAGATCCTAGCGGGGGGGCCCCTTAGCACAGATACGCAGTATTTT,many,TRBD2,TRBJ2-3,TRBV4-1
CASSTRDRDSTDTQYF,TGTGCCAGCAGTACACGGGACAGGGACAGCACAGATACGCAGTATTTT,.,TRBD1,TRBJ2-3,TRBV27
CASSWKHAAGYGYTF,TGTGCCAGCAGCTGGAAACACGCCGCGGGGTATGGCTACACCTTC,many,.,TRBJ1-2,TRBV7-2
CASSPGQQANYGYTF,TGTGCCAGCAGCCCTGGACAGCAAGCTAACTATGGCTACACCTTC,few,.,TRBJ1-2,TRBV13
CASSLEMTDPETQYF,TGCGCCAGCAGCTTGGAGATGACGGATCCGGAGACCCAGTACTTC,.,.,TRBJ2-5,TRBV5-1
CASSLSGGEYEQYF,TGTGCCAGCAGTTTAAGCGGGGGGGAGTACGAGCAGTACTTC,few,TRBD2,TRBJ2-7,TRBV12-3/TRBV12-4
CASSQAAGGLQETQYF,TGCGCCAGCAGCCAGGCCGCTGGGGGGCTACAAGAGACCCAGTACTTC,.,.,TRBJ2-5,TRBV4-3
CASSLVGGGREQYF,TGTGCCAGCAGCTTAGTCGGAGGGGGGAGGGAGCAGTACTTC,many,.,TRBJ2-7,TRBV7-2
CASSPEGSPNFYGYTF,TGTGCCAGCTCACCGGAGGGGTCCCCTAATTTCTATGGCTACACCTTC,.,.,TRBJ1-2,TRBV18
CSALIAGIIVYEQFF,TGCAGTGCCCTGATAGCGGGCATTATAGTCTATGAGCAGTTCTTC,many,TRBD2,TRBJ2-1,TRBV20-1
CASRSMGGGADEQFF,TGTGCCAGCAGATCCATGGGCGGGGGGGCCGATGAGCAGTTCTTC,.,TRBD2,TRBJ2-1,TRBV12-3/TRBV12-4
CASSLTGNNSPLHF,TGTGCCAGCAGTCTAACAGGGAATAATTCACCCCTCCACTTT,many,.,TRBJ1-6,TRBV12-3/TRBV12-4
CASSPDREPYNEQFF,TGTGCTAGCAGCCCCGACAGGGAGCCCTACAATGAGCAGTTCTTC,.,TRBD1,TRBJ2-1,TRBV7-7
CSAPAGGSYEQYF,TGCAGTGCTCCTGCAGGAGGCTCCTACGAGCAGTACTTC,few,.,TRBJ2-7,TRBV20-1
CSVDETDFEAFF,TGCAGCGTAGATGAGACGGATTTTGAAGCTTTCTTT,.,.,TRBJ1-1,TRBV29-1
CASSPVGGGGQYF,TGTGCCAGCAGCCCCGTGGGAGGGGGCGGGCAGTACTTC,.,.,TRBJ2-7,TRBV7-9
CASRFYNEQFF,TGTGCCAGCAGATTCTACAATGAGCAGTTCTTC,.,.,TRBJ2-1,TRBV27
CASSWATGTNLPSEQYF,TGCGCCAGCAGCTGGGCCACGGGGACTAACCTGCCGAGCGAGCAGTACTTC,few,TRBD2,TRBJ2-7,TRBV5-1
CSARQRTHTDTQYF,TGCAGTGCTAGACAGAGGACACACACAGATACGCAGTATTTT,few,.,TRBJ2-3,TRBV20-1
CASSSQAGRNTEAFF,TGTGCCAGCAGCTCCCAGGCAGGACGAAACACTGAAGCTTTCTTT,.,.,TRBJ1-1,TRBV7-2
CASSLMAASNEQFF,TGTGCCAGCAGCTTAATGGCAGCTTCCAATGAGCAGTTCTTC,few,.,TRBJ2-1,TRBV7-8
CSAKRGGVGQPQHF,TGCAGTGCTAAGAGGGGGGGGGTTGGACAGCCCCAGCATTTT,.,.,TRBJ1-5,TRBV20-1
CASTYGGLTYEQYF,TGTGCCAGCACCTACGGGGGTCTGACCTACGAGCAGTACTTC,.,.,TRBJ2-7,TRBV7-8
CASSFTVGDTQYF,TGTGCCAGCAGCTTCACAGTTGGGGATACGCAGTATTTT,.,.,TRBJ2-3,TRBV5-6
CASSYAGLVVYEQFF,TGTGCCAGCAGTTACGCGGGACTAGTGGTATATGAGCAGTTCTTC,.,TRBD2,TRBJ2-1,TRBV6-5
CASSYLREQYF,TGTGCCAGCAGTTACCTGAGGGAGCAGTACTTC,.,.,TRBJ2-7,TRBV6-2/TRBV6-3
CSASTVNQPQHF,TGCAGTGCTAGTACAGTCAATCAGCCCCAGCATTTT,many,.,TRBJ1-5,TRBV20-1
CAISGLAGSPDTQYF,TGTGCCATTAGCGGACTAGCCGGTTCTCCAGATACGCAGTATTTT,.,TRBD2,TRBJ2-3,TRBV10-3
CASSLGPGGRDYGYTF,TGTGCCAGCAGCTTAGGCCCAGGGGGCCGTGACTATGGCTACACCTTC,.,TRBD1,TRBJ1-2,TRBV11-1
CATKGTMNTEAFF,TGTGCCACCAAGGGGACAATGAACACTGAAGCTTTCTTT,.,.,TRBJ1-1,TRBV24-1
CASSFLLQAGPGANVLTF,TGTGCCAGCAGCTTTTTGCTCCAGGCGGGCCCTGGGGCCAACGTCCTGACTTTC,.,.,TRBJ2-6,TRBV11-1